Listed below are T cell receptor beta chains from one sample, sequenced in a study of OX40 agonist ivuxolimab in advanced cancers. Data came from immunoSEQ multiplex PCR; TCRdb stores just in-frame clones and leaves some out. The sample consists of 65,000 to 100,000 clones, 84% of them appearing once. The sequences come from CD4+ or CD8+ T cells sorted from blood, collected in a trial of the OX40 agonist ivuxolimab. These receptors were collected from an adult with an advanced solid tumor such as melanoma, head and neck, liver or kidney cancer. Each CDR3 is given with its conserved first and last residue. A D gene is named only where the DNA matches it firmly. For some rows the clone size is stated as once, few or many, or as a class when expanded; others skip it.

V gene	clone size	J gene	D gene	CDR3 protein	CDR3 DNA
TRBV28	NA	TRBJ1-3	NA	CASSLPGTGTIYF	TGTGCCAGCAGTTTACCGGGGACCGGGACCATATATTTT
TRBV7-3	NA	TRBJ2-1	TRBD2	CASSLTGSGGYNEQFF	TGTGCCAGCAGCTTAACAGGTAGCGGGGGTTACAATGAGCAGTTCTTC
TRBV28	few	TRBJ1-1	NA	CASSGTENTEAFF	TGTGCCAGCAGTGGGACGGAGAACACTGAAGCTTTCTTT
TRBV27	NA	TRBJ1-5	TRBD1	CASRDRGQGSNQPQHF	TGTGCCAGCCGGGACAGGGGGCAAGGCAGCAATCAGCCCCAGCATTTT
TRBV4-1	NA	TRBJ1-3	NA	CASSQTLRASGNTIYF	TGCGCCAGCAGCCAAACCCTAAGGGCTTCAGGAAACACCATATATTTT
TRBV11-1	NA	TRBJ2-5	NA	CASSARGAETQYF	TGTGCCAGCAGCGCCAGGGGCGCAGAGACCCAGTACTTC
TRBV6-5	NA	TRBJ1-3	NA	CASGRGSSGNTIYF	TGTGCCAGCGGGAGAGGGAGCTCTGGAAACACCATATATTTT
TRBV7-3	NA	TRBJ2-1	NA	CASSPVRAGYNEQFF	TGTGCCAGCAGCCCTGTTAGGGCGGGCTACAATGAGCAGTTCTTC
TRBV28	NA	TRBJ1-5	TRBD1	CASSPLDRDNQPQHF	TGTGCCAGCAGTCCCCTGGACAGGGACAATCAGCCCCAGCATTTT
TRBV5-3	NA	TRBJ2-1	NA	CARSSGGFLPREQFF	TGTGCCAGAAGCTCCGGGGGCTTTTTGCCACGTGAGCAGTTCTTC
TRBV6-6	NA	TRBJ2-7	NA	CASSFGQPYEQYF	TGTGCCAGCAGTTTCGGACAGCCCTACGAGCAGTACTTC
TRBV27	NA	TRBJ2-7	NA	CASSLRTVSYEQYF	TGTGCCAGCAGTCTCCGGACAGTCTCCTACGAGCAGTACTTC
TRBV2	NA	TRBJ2-7	TRBD1	CASNPTGQVSYEQYF	TGTGCCAGCAATCCGACCGGACAGGTCTCCTACGAGCAGTACTTC
TRBV28	NA	TRBJ1-5	NA	CASSQRGVQPQHF	TGTGCCAGCAGTCAGAGAGGGGTTCAGCCCCAGCATTTT
TRBV29-1	few	TRBJ2-5	TRBD2	CSVESGGPQETQYF	TGCAGCGTTGAAAGCGGGGGTCCTCAAGAGACCCAGTACTTC
TRBV12-5	NA	TRBJ1-2	NA	CASGLVGSGLNYGYTF	TGTGCTAGTGGTTTGGTAGGCTCAGGGTTGAACTATGGCTACACCTTC
TRBV28	NA	TRBJ2-4	NA	CASSPSQGAENIQYF	TGTGCCAGCAGCCCTTCCCAGGGTGCCGAAAACATTCAGTACTTC
TRBV27	NA	TRBJ2-1	NA	CASSYRLEGNEQFF	TGTGCCAGCAGTTACCGCCTCGAAGGGAATGAGCAGTTCTTC
TRBV11-2	NA	TRBJ1-5	NA	CASSLVPGEVEPQHF	TGTGCCAGCAGCTTAGTCCCAGGGGAGGTGGAGCCCCAGCATTTT
TRBV7-3	NA	TRBJ2-1	TRBD2	CASSGTSVVNEQFF	TGTGCCAGCAGCGGGACTAGCGTCGTCAATGAGCAGTTCTTC
TRBV4-3	few	TRBJ2-2	TRBD2	CASSRQSGRANTGELFF	TGCGCCAGCAGCCGACAAAGCGGGAGGGCGAACACCGGGGAGCTGTTTTTT
TRBV27	NA	TRBJ1-5	NA	CASSLMGDQPQHF	TGTGCCAGCAGTTTAATGGGGGATCAGCCCCAGCATTTT
TRBV11-2	NA	TRBJ2-5	NA	CASSLLAGSIATQYF	TGTGCCAGCAGCTTACTGGCAGGCAGTATTGCGACCCAGTACTTC
TRBV10-3	NA	TRBJ2-7	TRBD2	CAIASGSPDEQYF	TGTGCCATAGCAAGCGGGAGCCCCGACGAGCAGTACTTC
TRBV18	NA	TRBJ2-7	TRBD1	CASSPTGLTYEQYF	TGTGCCAGCTCACCGACAGGGTTGACCTACGAGCAGTACTTC
TRBV4-2	NA	TRBJ2-3	NA	CASSQDEGDTDTQYF	TGTGCCAGCAGCCAAGATGAGGGGGACACAGATACGCAGTATTTT
TRBV11-2	NA	TRBJ2-4	TRBD2	CASSGLRLAGHYF	TGTGCCAGCAGCGGTCTAAGACTAGCGGGCCACTACTTC
TRBV6-5	NA	TRBJ1-3	NA	CASSTRQDHTIYF	TGTGCCAGCAGTACCCGACAGGACCACACCATATATTTT
TRBV19	NA	TRBJ2-7	NA	CASSPPGVSSYEQYF	TGTGCCAGTAGTCCCCCCGGGGTTAGCTCCTACGAGCAGTACTTC
TRBV14	NA	TRBJ2-7	TRBD2	CASSLGAGTYEQYF	TGTGCCAGCAGCCTAGGAGCGGGAACCTACGAGCAGTACTTC
TRBV28	NA	TRBJ1-3	NA	CASSEGGPSGNTIYF	TGTGCCAGCAGTGAAGGGGGACCCTCTGGAAACACCATATATTTT
TRBV7-3	NA	TRBJ2-3	NA	CASSRALTDTQYF	TGTGCCAGCAGTCGTGCCCTCACAGATACGCAGTATTTT
TRBV6-5	NA	TRBJ2-2	NA	CASSPEGTTGELFF	TGTGCCAGCAGTCCTGAGGGGACGACCGGGGAGCTGTTTTTT
TRBV7-2	NA	TRBJ2-5	NA	CASSLWGPETQYF	TGTGCCAGCAGCTTGTGGGGGCCCGAGACCCAGTACTTC
TRBV13	NA	TRBJ1-4	TRBD1	CASSTYRGQGEKLFF	TGTGCCAGCAGCACCTACAGGGGGCAAGGGGAAAAACTGTTTTTT
TRBV28	NA	TRBJ1-4	NA	CASIPRSAGWGEKLFF	TGTGCCAGCATCCCCAGGTCCGCGGGGTGGGGTGAAAAACTGTTTTTT